The T cell receptor beta chain described here comes from a study of regulatory T cells in long-lasting Graves disease. Study context: Those Graves' patients who were newly diagnosed had been on antithyroid drugs under 3 months. Study-wide findings and caveats: Persistent disease was characterized by preferential usage of TRBV28, TRBJ1-2 and TRBJ2-5. Persistent patients shared 2,741 public clonotypes among themselves. Newly diagnosed patients shared fewer, at under 1,000.

Documented time point: newly diagnosed GD, antithyroid drugs for less than 3 months. PBMC-extracted RNA yielded the TCR library. A remark on this clonotype: Its antigen is undetermined. A far bigger clonotype differs at one base, so this is likely a read error. Here the CDR3 omits its conserved ending phenylalanine or tryptophan, so a read error is the likely source.

HTBI primers from iRepertoire and Arm-PCR of CDR3 regions yielded the TCR beta libraries. Each CDR3 protein is one row after TCRdb ran MiXCR on the multiplex PCR reads. Of 550,000 or so distinct CDR3 sequences detected, around 12% appear once; the ten largest clones hold about 8.9%. The ends were cut back, 2 bases at V and 2 bases at J, with 6 bases in the middle. The CDR3 covers 13 residues. Looked up from germline, CDR1 is SGHVS and CDR2 is FQNEAQ. The same data also contributed to another study, on T cells in Graves' hyperthyroidism and ophthalmopathy. In that study: For Graves' hyperthyroidism to be stable, ophthalmopathy could not progress within 18 months.

The chain employs TRBV7-8 and TRBJ1-1; D is undetermined. The source is a woman younger than 45 with Graves disease. The source material was peripheral blood mononuclear cells (PBMCs), sampled at new diagnosis, from a patient treated with antithyroid drugs. DNA of the CDR3: TGTGCCAGCAGCTTAACCCCTAACACTGAAGCTTTCCTT. It translates to CASSLTPNTEAFL.